Listed below are T cell receptor beta chains from one sample, sequenced in a study of T cell responses to AZD1222 COVID-19 vaccine. Only in-frame clones appear in the TCRdb table, and some are missing; sequencing was by immunoSEQ multiplex PCR. Altogether approximately 81,000 clones are present, approximately 90% being singletons, with the ten largest covering roughly 4.5%. The sequencing used peripheral blood, collected on day 0 of MenACWY control vaccination. These receptors all stem from an adult in good health. Each CDR3 is given with its conserved first and last residue. Size is stated for part of the rows, as once, few or many counts, or as a class when the clone is expanded.

15,-,TRBV4-1,TRBJ2-3,CASSQDAGGADTQYF
17,once,TRBV30,TRBJ1-2,CAWTPPPGRANPYGYTF
15,-,TRBV27,TRBJ2-1,CASSPGRNSYNEQFF
15,-,TRBV7-9,TRBJ1-1,CASSLPTGVNTEAFF
12,-,TRBV2,TRBJ1-2,CASSDDRVGYTF
11,-,TRBV20-1,TRBJ1-2,CSARQENGYTF
13,medium-sized,TRBV19,TRBJ1-6,CASTGQGHSPLHF
12,-,TRBV27,TRBJ1-2,CASSPRTGGYTF
16,-,TRBV30,TRBJ2-1,CAWSAPRYGSYNEQFF
15,once,TRBV7-9,TRBJ2-3,CASSNGQGGTDTQYF
17,once,TRBV4-1,TRBJ2-1,CASSQPPGTSAYNEQFF
11,-,TRBV23-1,TRBJ2-7,CASSQSSEQYF
16,few,TRBV11-1,TRBJ2-7,CASSLVPTSGSYEQYF
15,-,TRBV2,TRBJ1-6,CASSGSGGNNSPLHF
11,-,TRBV28,TRBJ1-2,CASSSNYGYTF
16,-,TRBV19,TRBJ2-7,CASSPAAGPPSYEQYF